A selection of T cell receptor beta chains follows, all from one sample in a study of T cell repertoires in cytomegalovirus infection. The antigens of these receptors remain unknown. TCRdb called the reads again in MiXCR, with one record for every CDR3 protein. The sample lists fewer than 650,000 distinct CDR3 sequences, approximately 40% occurring once. Sample: cultured PBMCs, taken from culture after CMV antigen stimulation. These receptors all stem from a human donor in good health (CMV status not recorded). Some clones in this sample may be carry-over from other donors' samples. Both conserved end residues are part of each CDR3. The D gene is left open where the match is weak. Size tells how often a clone was seen (once, few, many) or the class of an expanded clone, and some rows leave it out.

clone_size d_call j_call v_call cdr3_aa cdr3_nt
NA NA TRBJ1-5 TRBV6-6 CASSYLDRNQPQHF TGTGCCAGCAGTTACTTAGACCGCAATCAGCCCCAGCATTTT
NA TRBD2 TRBJ2-3 TRBV12-5 CASGFFGTSGGAGTDTQYF TGTGCTAGTGGCTTCTTCGGGACTAGCGGGGGGGCCGGCACAGATACGCAGTATTTT
NA NA TRBJ2-3 TRBV4-3 CASSQQGIVSTDTQYF TGCGCCAGCAGCCAGCAGGGTATCGTAAGCACAGATACGCAGTATTTT
NA NA TRBJ2-1 TRBV28 CASSPLGGSNNEQFF TGTGCCAGCAGTCCCCTTGGGGGTTCGAACAATGAGCAGTTCTTC
NA NA TRBJ1-5 TRBV7-4 CASVQPPIGTDNSNQPQHF TGTGCCAGCGTTCAACCCCCCATAGGGACGGATAATAGCAATCAGCCCCAGCATTTT
once NA TRBJ2-5 TRBV9 CASNRAGEQETQYF TGTGCCAGCAACAGGGCGGGAGAACAAGAGACCCAGTACTTC
few NA TRBJ2-1 TRBV27 CASTLEGGLYNEQFF TGTGCCAGCACCTTAGAGGGAGGTCTCTACAATGAGCAGTTCTTC
NA NA TRBJ2-7 TRBV15 CATSRGGAASEQYF TGTGCCACCAGCAGAGGGGGGGCCGCGAGCGAGCAGTACTTC
many NA TRBJ2-1 TRBV7-2 CASSVSMIAQFF TGTGCCAGCAGCGTATCAATGATAGCGCAGTTCTTC
many TRBD1 TRBJ1-4 TRBV7-2 CASSWYLTGGGEKLFF TGTGCCAGCAGCTGGTATCTCACAGGGGGAGGTGAAAAACTGTTTTTT
few TRBD1 TRBJ1-4 TRBV2 CASSPWTGAIEKLFF TGTGCCAGCAGCCCTTGGACAGGGGCCATTGAAAAACTGTTTTTT
once NA TRBJ2-1 TRBV28 CASSLRGTTYNEQFF TGTGCCAGCAGTTTGAGGGGGACTACCTACAATGAGCAGTTCTTC
few TRBD1 TRBJ1-1 TRBV7-6 CASSHSRGRYKSEAFF TGTGCCAGCAGTCACTCAAGGGGGCGTTACAAGTCAGAAGCTTTCTTT
few NA TRBJ2-2 TRBV7-6 CASSLPHRELFF TGTGCCAGCAGCTTACCCCACCGGGAGCTGTTTTTT
many NA TRBJ2-1 TRBV7-2 CASSFGAASSYNEQFF TGTGCCAGCAGCTTCGGAGCGGCAAGCTCCTACAATGAGCAGTTCTTC
NA NA TRBJ1-2 TRBV12-3/TRBV12-4 CASSPRQPDLNGYTF TGTGCCAGCAGTCCAAGACAGCCCGACCTAAATGGCTACACCTTC
NA TRBD2 TRBJ2-7 TRBV6-6 CASNKRDDYEQYF TGTGCCAGCAACAAGCGGGACGACTACGAGCAGTACTTC
NA TRBD1 TRBJ2-7 TRBV6-1 CASSGTPGQSTTRSSYEQYF TGTGCCAGCAGTGGAACTCCGGGACAGAGTACCACGAGGAGCTCCTACGAGCAGTACTTC
few TRBD1 TRBJ1-4 TRBV7-2 CASSQGGQGGEKLFF TGTGCCAGCAGCCAAGGGGGACAGGGTGGTGAAAAACTGTTTTTT
NA NA TRBJ2-2 TRBV7-4 CASSFPPGGELFF TGTGCCAGCAGCTTCCCCCCGGGCGGGGAGCTGTTTTTT
few NA TRBJ2-7 TRBV12-3/TRBV12-4 CASNSGQGGEQYF TGTGCCAGCAACTCGGGGCAGGGGGGCGAGCAGTACTTC
NA NA TRBJ1-4 TRBV6-5 CASSYGLTGDEKLFF TGTGCCAGCAGTTACGGGCTCACCGGGGATGAAAAACTGTTTTTT